This T cell receptor beta chain was found in a study of shared clonotypes between healthy human individuals. The study separated CD4+ cells into CD45RA+ naive and CD45RA-negative memory subsets. This CDR3 comprises 15 residues. Germline V lookup: CDR1 SEHNR, CDR2 FQNEAQ (reference sequence). Germline trimming cut 5 bases from V and 3 bases from J; bases unmatched to any gene: 4. Assay used: immunoSEQ multiplex PCR; TCRdb lists only in-frame clones, some missing. Of under 1,100,000 clones in the sample, around four fifths were seen once. The sample taken for sequencing was memory CD4+ T cells sorted from blood. As to subset: CD45RA-negative fraction. This TCR came from a man aged 18 to 29 in good health. The chain has TRBV7-9 and TRBJ2-3; 11 bases are shared with TRBD2. The CDR3: CASSRVAGGTDTQYF. CDR3 DNA: TGTGCCAGCAGCCGGGTAGCGGGGGGGACAGATACGCAGTATTTT.